This T cell receptor beta chain emerged from a study of blood T cell repertoires in COVID-19. This clone showed up just a few times. The germline gives CDR1 SNHLY, CDR2 FYNNEI. The ends were cut back, 2 bases at V and 0 bases at J, with 13 bases in the middle. The CDR3 is made up of 16 amino acids. Here immunoSEQ multiplex PCR was the method, and the copy in TCRdb shows in-frame clones only, minus some. The sample yields about 400,000 clones, 80% to 90% seen once. V is TRBV2 and J is TRBJ1-2; D unclear. The sequenced sample consisted of peripheral blood. The sequence was obtained from a woman aged 25 to 39 with active or convalescent COVID-19. This CDR3 reads CASSEFAHLANYGYTF. As DNA, the CDR3 is TGTGCCAGCAGTGAATTTGCCCATTTAGCTAACTATGGCTACACCTTC.